Shown below are 22 T cell receptor beta chains from a single sample sequenced in a study of blood T cell repertoires in COVID-19. Method: immunoSEQ multiplex PCR; TCRdb's copy keeps in-frame clones and lacks some. Here the sample spans 350,000 to 400,000 clones, about 89% being singletons. Specimen: peripheral blood. These receptor sequences come from a woman aged 30 to 39 with COVID-19, enrolled during active disease.

This sequence joins TRBV2 and TRBJ1-1; D is uncertain. From germline, CDR1 is SNHLY and CDR2 FYNNEI. Trimming took off 2 bases at V and 4 bases at J, with 8 bases between the two ends. This CDR3 region has 13 residues. DNA for the CDR3: TGTGCCAGCAGTGAACTGACACCCACTGAAGCTTTCTTT. This gives the protein CASSELTPTEAFF.

CDR3 nucleotide sequence: TGTGCCAGCAGCGTGGGGGCGAGGGCCTCTGAAGCTTTCTTT. It is translated as CASSVGARASEAFF. This chain connects TRBV9 to TRBJ1-1, with D possibly TRBD1 on 6 matching bases. The CDR3 is 14 residues long. The germline CDR1 and CDR2 sequences are SGDLS and YYNGEE. Trimming removed 2 bases at V and 6 bases at J, with 14 bases between.

The chain uses TRBV6-5 and TRBJ2-7; 7 nucleotides agree with TRBD1. This CDR3 spans 12 amino acids. J was trimmed by 5 bases and V by 9 bases; bases with no gene match: 7. Germline V gene lookup returns CDR1 MNHEY and CDR2 SVGAGI. In nucleotides, the CDR3 is TGTGCCAGAATCCCAGACAGGGACGAGCAGTACGTC. This sequence encodes CARIPDRDEQYV.

The V gene is TRBV6-1, the J gene TRBJ2-3, with 8 bases lining up with TRBD1. J was trimmed by 3 bases and V by 0 bases; bases with no gene match: 5. The CDR3 is 16 residues long. Germline V gene data show CDR1 as MNHNS and CDR2 as SASEGT. This CDR3 reads CASSEAGRGRTDTQYF. The CDR3 DNA reads as TGTGCCAGCAGTGAAGCGGGCAGGGGGCGGACAGATACGCAGTATTTT.

This sequence joins TRBV19 and TRBJ2-7; D perhaps matches TRBD2 (5 bases). V lost 1 base, J lost 3 bases, and 10 bases lay in between. Germline V gene lookup returns CDR1 LNHDA and CDR2 SQIVND (reference sequence). This CDR3 region has 14 residues. The CDR3 bases are TGTGCCAGTAGTATAGTAGGCGACTACTACGAGCAGTACTTC. Protein: CASSIVGDYYEQYF.

This clone was seen only once. The J gene is TRBJ2-3, the V gene TRBV6-5; D gene ambiguous. This CDR3 is 15 amino acids long. V was cut by 0 bases and J by 3 bases, with 10 bases left in between. CDR1 is MNHEY and CDR2 is SVGAGI in the germline V gene. CDR3 residues: CASSYSKMRTDTQYF. The CDR3 DNA reads TGTGCCAGCAGTTACTCGAAGATGCGGACAGATACGCAGTATTTT.

J is TRBJ2-3 and V is TRBV24-1; a possible D gene is TRBD2 (6 bases). The germline gives CDR1 KGHDR, CDR2 SFDVKD. V was pared by 5 bases and J by 5 bases, with 7 bases between. The CDR3 has 12 amino acids. DNA for the CDR3: TGTGCCACCAGTGGGGACTTAGATACGCAGTATTTT. Encoded protein: CATSGDLDTQYF.

The chain has TRBV7-2 and TRBJ2-3, with 15 bases matching TRBD2. The CDR3 covers 15 residues. The V and J ends lost 3 bases and 6 bases, in that order; junction bases with no gene match: 1. Germline loops: CDR1 SGHTA, CDR2 FQGNSA. The CDR3 nucleotides read TGTGCCAGCAGCTTCGGACTAGCGGGGGGGGATACGCAGTATTTT. It translates to CASSFGLAGGDTQYF.

The rearrangement joins TRBV7-2 to TRBJ2-7, with TRBD2 identical over 11 bases. J lost 2 bases, V lost 6 bases, and 6 bases had no gene match. This CDR3 comprises 15 residues. Germline values: CDR1 SGHTA, CDR2 FQGNSA. This CDR3 is CASRVSGGAPYEQYF. The DNA of the CDR3 is TGTGCCAGCAGAGTTAGCGGGGGGGCCCCCTACGAGCAGTACTTC.

V gene TRBV28 combines with J gene TRBJ2-3; 12 nucleotides match TRBD1. Germline lookup yields CDR1 MDHEN and CDR2 SYDVKM. The CDR3 sequence is 15 residues long. The ends lost 7 bases at V and 4 bases at J; junction bases unmatched: 6. CDR3 nucleotide sequence: TGTGCCAGCATTCCGGGACAGGGGGCCTCAGATACGCAGTATTTT. Its translation: CASIPGQGASDTQYF. Together with reference TRBV28 and TRBJ2-3, the CDR3 gives the full variable domain: DVKVTQSSRYLVKRTGEKVFLECVQDMDHENMFWYRQDPGLGLRLIYFSYDVKMKEKGDIPEGYSVSREKKERFSLILESASTNQTSMYLCASIPGQGASDTQYFGPGTRLTVL.

The genes are TRBV7-6 and TRBJ2-2; 8 nucleotides align to TRBD1. Germline V gives CDR1 SGHVS, CDR2 FNYEAQ. The CDR3 loop spans 17 amino acids. J was trimmed by 1 base and V by 3 bases; bases with no gene match: 7. The CDR3 nucleotides read TGTGCCAGCAGCTTCTTGACGGGACAGGAGAACACCGGGGAGCTGTTTTTT. This sequence encodes CASSFLTGQENTGELFF.

The rearrangement links TRBV29-1 to TRBJ1-1, with 8 positions matching TRBD1. V dropped 4 bases and J dropped 4; count of bases not matched to a gene: 2. Germline V gives CDR1 SQVTM, CDR2 ANQGSEA. This CDR3 contains 12 residues. The CDR3 DNA reads as TGCAGCGTTGCACAGGGGGGCACTGAAGCTTTCTTT. Translating it yields CSVAQGGTEAFF.

The CDR3 nucleotides read TGTGCCAGCAGCCAAGTCGGGGGGGCGCATTCACCCCTCCACTTT. It is translated as CASSQVGGAHSPLHF. The V and J genes are TRBV3-1 (or the pseudogene TRBV3-2) and TRBJ1-6, with a possible D match to TRBD1 (6 bases). The germline V gene has CDR1 LGHDT and CDR2 YNNKEL (reference sequence). The ends were cut back, 1 base at V and 8 bases at J, with 12 bases in the middle. The CDR3 length is 15 residues.

The gene calls are TRBV7-8 and TRBJ1-6, with D possibly TRBD1 on 5 matching bases. Trimming shortened V by 4 bases and J by 13 bases, and 20 bases separated the two germline ends. This CDR3 spans 15 amino acids. Per germline, CDR1 SGHVS and CDR2 FQNEAQ. The DNA for the CDR3 is TGTGCCAGCAGCTCTGACAGTGATTATGGGAAGCCCCTCCACTTT. Translation: CASSSDSDYGKPLHF.

The chain is built from TRBV7-6 and TRBJ2-1, with TRBD2 identical over 12 bases. V lost 5 bases, J lost 6 bases, and 5 bases stayed unmatched. The germline CDR1 and CDR2 sequences are SGHVS and FNYEAQ. The CDR3 runs to 15 residues. In nucleotides, the CDR3 is TGTGCCAGCAGCCGTCTAGCGGGAGGGCCCAATGAGCAGTTCTTC. Its translation is CASSRLAGGPNEQFF.

As DNA, the CDR3 is TGTGCCAGCAGCCGAGGGGGCTGGGCCTACGAGCAGTACTTC. This translates into CASSRGGWAYEQYF. The genes are TRBV7-8 and TRBJ2-7, with 7 bases matching TRBD1. The junction had 6 bases not matched to a gene; V was cut back by 5 bases and J by 2 bases. The V gene's germline CDR1 is SGHVS and CDR2 FQNEAQ. This CDR3 has 14 amino acids.

The chain recombines TRBV11-3 with TRBJ2-1; D is perhaps TRBD2 (6 bases). V was shortened by 5 bases and J by 6 bases, with 17 bases between the two germline ends. This CDR3 spans 15 amino acids. Germline V gives CDR1 SGHNT, CDR2 YENEEA. CDR3 sequence: CASSSGTSVGNEQFF. The CDR3 coding sequence is TGTGCCAGCAGCAGTGGGACTTCCGTTGGCAATGAGCAGTTCTTC.

This chain links TRBV10-2 with TRBJ1-2; TRBD1 agrees at 8 bases. V lost 2 bases, J lost 0 bases, and 11 bases stayed unmatched. The CDR3 runs 18 residues. Germline-derived CDR1 and CDR2 are WSHSY and SAAADI. DNA of the CDR3: TGCGCCAGCAGTGAGGTCGGCAGGGGGCCGTCAGCTAACTATGGCTACACCTTC. It translates to CASSEVGRGPSANYGYTF.

V is TRBV7-2 and J is TRBJ1-3; TRBD1 agrees at 9 bases. Unmatched junction bases numbered 8, after V lost 5 bases and J lost 3 bases. Germline CDR1 reads SGHTA; CDR2 reads FQGNSA. This CDR3 is 16 amino acids long. CDR3 nucleotide sequence: TGTGCCAGCAGCCTCCGGACAGGGGAATATGGAAACACCATATATTTT. This codes for CASSLRTGEYGNTIYF.

This clone came up many times. The chain combines TRBV6-1 with TRBJ2-1, with D perhaps TRBD2 (6 bases). The V gene's germline CDR1 is MNHNS and CDR2 SASEGT. V lost 1 base and J lost 3, with 19 bases in between. CDR3 length: 18 residues. CDR3 in DNA: TGTGCCAGCAGTGAAGGGGGCAGGGAGGAACTACTCTACAATGAGCAGTTCTTC. Its translation is CASSEGGREELLYNEQFF.

With regard to this clone: Mismatch with germline at one junction end may stem from a read error. The chain employs TRBV7-7 and TRBJ2-5, with 8 bases lining up with TRBD2. This CDR3 has 16 amino acids. CDR1 is SSHAT and CDR2 is FNYEAQ in the germline V gene (reference sequence). The CDR3 coding sequence is TGTGCTAGCAGCTTAGCGCACGGGGGGGGGTTTGAGACCCAGTACTTC. Amino acids: CASSLAHGGGFETQYF.

This clone occurred a few times. The chain links TRBV7-2 to TRBJ1-6; tentatively, D is TRBD1 (6 bases). Trimming removed 1 base from V and 2 bases from J, with 12 bases in between. The germline CDR1 and CDR2 sequences are SGHTA and FQGNSA. This CDR3 has 17 amino acids. The CDR3 DNA reads as TGTGCCAGCAGCTTAGTTCCTTCAGGGGCCTATAATTCACCCCTCCACTTT. Its protein product is CASSLVPSGAYNSPLHF.